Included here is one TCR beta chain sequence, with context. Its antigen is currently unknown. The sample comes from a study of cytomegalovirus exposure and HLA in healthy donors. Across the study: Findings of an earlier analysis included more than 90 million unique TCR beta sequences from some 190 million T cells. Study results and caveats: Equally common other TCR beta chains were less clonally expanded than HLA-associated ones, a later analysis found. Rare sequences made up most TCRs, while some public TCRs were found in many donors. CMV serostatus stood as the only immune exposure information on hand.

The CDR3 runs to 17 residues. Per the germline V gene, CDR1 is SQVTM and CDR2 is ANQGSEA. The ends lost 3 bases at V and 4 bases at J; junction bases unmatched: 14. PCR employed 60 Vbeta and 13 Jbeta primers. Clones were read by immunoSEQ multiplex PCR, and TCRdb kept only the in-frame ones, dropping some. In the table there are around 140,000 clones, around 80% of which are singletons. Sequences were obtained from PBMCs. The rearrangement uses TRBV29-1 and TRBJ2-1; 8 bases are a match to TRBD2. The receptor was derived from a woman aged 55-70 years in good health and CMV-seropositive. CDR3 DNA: TGCAGCGTTGAGGCGGAGGACCCTAGCGGGTCTTACAATGAGCAGTTCTTC. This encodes CSVEAEDPSGSYNEQFF.